Listed here are 24 T cell receptor beta chains from one sample, sequenced in a study of T cell repertoires in cytomegalovirus infection. Antigen specificity for these receptors is unknown. TCRdb ran MiXCR on the reads and lists one entry per CDR3 protein. The sample has 300,000 to 400,000 distinct CDR3 sequences, 20% to 25% seen once; the top ten hold roughly 14%. This specimen consisted of cultured PBMCs, obtained from culture after CMV antigen stimulation. The receptors here all came from a human donor in good health (CMV status not recorded). Some clones in this sample may be carry-over from other donors' samples.

By share of the sample, this clonotype is medium-sized. The rearrangement joins TRBV14 to TRBJ2-7, with 8 bases identical to TRBD1. Trimming removed 6 bases from V and 7 bases from J; junction bases left unmatched: 5. The germline V gene has CDR1 SGHDN and CDR2 FVKESK. The CDR3 loop spans 12 amino acids. CDR3 DNA sequence: TGTGCCAGCAGTCCGGACAGGGTGGAGCAGTACTTC. It translates to CASSPDRVEQYF.

The chain couples TRBV7-2 to TRBJ1-2; D remains unclear. Germline CDR1 SGHTA, CDR2 FQGNSA. The ends were cut back, 6 bases at V and 9 bases at J, with 11 bases in the middle. This CDR3 has 11 amino acids. The CDR3 nucleotides are TGTGCCAGCAGGGCCGGGGAGAGCTACACCTTC. Translating it yields CASRAGESYTF.

This clonotype was counted between two and nine times. V is TRBV27 and J is TRBJ2-1; TRBD2 aligns across 12 bases. In germline, CDR1 is MNHEY, CDR2 SMNVEV (reference sequence). CDR3 length: 18 amino acids. The V gene end was trimmed by 5 bases and the J gene end by 4 bases; junction bases not matched to a gene: 12. The CDR3, as DNA: TGTGCCAGCAGTCACCAGACGCTAGCGGGAGGGGTATACAATGAGCAGTTCTTC. Amino acid sequence: CASSHQTLAGGVYNEQFF.

The chain employs TRBV7-4 and TRBJ1-3; D not resolved. CDR1 and CDR2 from the germline V gene are SGHVT and SQSDAQ. Trimming took off 3 bases at V and 3 bases at J, with 12 bases between the two ends. This CDR3 is 15 amino acids long. CDR3 loop: CASSFESWGGNTIYF. For the CDR3, the DNA is TGTGCCAGCAGCTTCGAGAGCTGGGGTGGAAACACCATATATTTT.

This clonotype was counted at least ten times. The CDR3 DNA sequence: TGTGCCAGCAGAGACAGGACAGGGCCCACTGAAGCTTTCTTT. This codes for CASRDRTGPTEAFF. The rearrangement uses TRBV7-2 and TRBJ1-1, with 8 bases that match TRBD1. CDR1 is SGHTA, CDR2 FQGNSA, per germline. CDR3 size: 14 residues. The V and J ends lost 6 bases and 4 bases, in that order; junction bases with no gene match: 7.

This chain uses TRBV10-3 with TRBJ2-1, with TRBD2 matching over 9 bases. The CDR3 contains 15 residues. Germline values: CDR1 ENHRY, CDR2 SYGVKD. The V and J ends lost 5 bases and 5 bases, in that order; junction bases with no gene match: 7. CDR3 coding DNA: TGTGCCATCAGTTCACTAGCGGGCGCCGACAATGAGCAGTTCTTC. Translation: CAISSLAGADNEQFF.

The V call is TRBV4-3, the J call TRBJ2-3; 7 positions match TRBD2. Losses at the gene ends were 0 bases for V and 6 bases for J; bases not matched to a gene: 6. Germline lookup yields CDR1 LGHNA and CDR2 YSLEER. The length of the CDR3 is 15 residues. The CDR3 loop is CASSQDPAGADTQYF. The CDR3 region has the DNA TGCGCCAGCAGCCAAGATCCGGCGGGAGCCGATACGCAGTATTTT.

This clonotype was counted only a few times. The CDR3 protein is CASSVRGPYEQYF. In DNA form, the CDR3 reads TGTGCCAGCAGCGTCAGGGGGCCCTACGAGCAGTACTTC. The rearrangement joins TRBV11-1 to TRBJ2-7, with 8 bases lining up with TRBD1. This CDR3 contains 13 residues. J lost 2 bases, V lost 5 bases, and 2 bases had no gene match. Germline V CDR1 and CDR2: SGHAT, FQDESV (reference sequence). The full variable domain, in which reference TRBV11-1 and TRBJ2-7 provide the parts outside the CDR3, is EAEVAQSPRYKITEKSQAVAFWCDPISGHATLYWYRQILGQGPELLVQFQDESVVDDSQLPKDRFSAERLKGVDSTLKIQPAELGDSAMYLCASSVRGPYEQYFGPGTRLTVT.

This clonotype was seen only a few times. V gene TRBV5-1 combines with J gene TRBJ1-5; unclear D gene. Germline loops: CDR1 SGHRS, CDR2 YFSETQ. V gave up 4 bases and J gave up 5 bases, with 19 bases separating them. This CDR3 comprises 16 residues. The CDR3 loop reads CASSLFGSEGDQPQHF. The CDR3 coding sequence is TGCGCCAGCAGCCTTTTCGGGTCGGAAGGAGATCAGCCCCAGCATTTT.

The genes are TRBV12-3 or TRBV12-4 and TRBJ2-3; D is unclear. V dropped 6 bases and J dropped 6 bases, with 22 bases sitting between them. CDR3 size: 16 residues. Written as DNA, the CDR3 is TGTGCCAGCAGCAACGCCCTTGACCAAACCGTCGATACGCAGTATTTT. Translating gives CASSNALDQTVDTQYF.

This chain connects TRBV6-5 to TRBJ1-2; 8 bases align to TRBD1. The CDR3 totals 14 residues. Germline trimming cut 0 bases from V and 8 bases from J; bases unmatched to any gene: 5. CDR1 and CDR2 from the germline V gene are MNHEY and SVGAGI. The CDR3 here is CASSYSGQGGGYTF. The DNA for the CDR3 is TGTGCCAGCAGTTACTCAGGACAGGGAGGGGGCTACACCTTC.

The rearrangement joins TRBV7-6 to TRBJ1-2, with D unclear. This CDR3 is built from 13 residues. CDR1 is SGHVS and CDR2 is FNYEAQ in the germline V gene. V was shortened by 4 bases and J by 4 bases, with 10 bases between the two germline ends. The CDR3 DNA sequence: TGTGCCAGCAGCTCGGGTCTTCTCTATGGCTACACCTTC. Its protein product is CASSSGLLYGYTF.

This clonotype was seen at least ten times. As DNA, the CDR3 is TGTGCCACCAGTGACCGGCAGGGGACCCAAGAGACCCAGTACTTC. Protein product: CATSDRQGTQETQYF. The J gene is TRBJ2-5, the V gene TRBV24-1; tentative D call: TRBD1 (6 bases). The CDR3 loop spans 15 amino acids. V dropped 4 bases and J dropped 1 base, with 12 bases sitting between them. CDR1 and CDR2 from the germline V gene are KGHDR and SFDVKD.

In its sample, this clonotype was seen many times. Here the CDR3 reads CASSSRLAGESDTQYF. The CDR3 DNA reads TGTGCCAGCAGCTCCAGACTAGCGGGAGAATCAGATACGCAGTATTTT. The gene calls are TRBV7-2 and TRBJ2-3; the match to TRBD2 covers 12 bases. The CDR3 has 16 residues. V lost 4 bases and J lost 4; bases outside the gene matches: 6. Germline-derived CDR1 and CDR2 are SGHTA and FQGNSA.

This clonotype was picked up a small number of times. The V gene is TRBV7-2, the J gene TRBJ2-7; 10 nucleotides match TRBD1. The V gene's germline CDR1 is SGHTA and CDR2 FQGNSA. CDR3 size: 16 residues. The J segment lost 6 bases and the V segment lost 5 bases, leaving 13 bases of the junction unmatched. The CDR3 here is CASSTSSGTGEAEQYF. In nucleotides, the CDR3 is TGTGCCAGCAGCACGAGTTCCGGGACAGGGGAGGCCGAGCAGTACTTC.

This clonotype was seen at least ten times. This chain joins TRBV7-2 and TRBJ2-5; D may be TRBD1 (5 bases). V lost 5 bases, J lost 0 bases, and 10 bases lay in between. Germline loops: CDR1 SGHTA, CDR2 FQGNSA. The CDR3 contains 14 residues. The DNA for the CDR3 is TGTGCCAGCAGCCCTCGACAGTACCAAGAGACCCAGTACTTC. The encoded protein is CASSPRQYQETQYF.

The J gene is TRBJ2-7, the V gene TRBV6-5; no clear D gene. The CDR3 consists of 15 residues. Deletions cut 6 bases from V and 3 bases from J, with 18 bases between. Germline CDR1 MNHEY, CDR2 SVGAGI. CDR3 in amino acids: CASSPPSTIHYEQYV. CDR3 DNA sequence: TGTGCCAGCAGCCCACCGTCCACCATTCACTACGAGCAGTACGTC.

This rearrangement joins TRBV18 to TRBJ1-6, with D possibly being TRBD1 (5 bases). The CDR3 has 20 residues. The V gene's germline CDR1 is KGHSH and CDR2 LQKENI. V was clipped by 2 bases and J by 7 bases, with 27 bases between them. DNA of the CDR3: TGTGCCAGCTCACCAATGCCCCGGTTCCAAAAAGGGGAAGCGAATTCACCCCTCCACTTT. Residues: CASSPMPRFQKGEANSPLHF.

The rearrangement uses TRBV11-1 and TRBJ2-4; no firm D call. The V gene's germline CDR1 is SGHAT and CDR2 FQDESV (reference sequence). The CDR3 totals 13 residues. Trimming pared 5 bases from V and 5 bases from J, leaving 10 bases between. As DNA, the CDR3 is TGTGCCAGCAGCATGAGCTCAGAAAACATTCAGTACTTC. Translating gives CASSMSSENIQYF.

V and J are TRBV5-1 and TRBJ2-5; TRBD2 matches at 7 bases. Germline loops: CDR1 SGHRS, CDR2 YFSETQ. CDR3 length: 13 amino acids. The V and J ends lost 4 bases and 5 bases, in that order; junction bases with no gene match: 5. CDR3 residues: CASSNGGSETQYF. The CDR3 DNA is TGCGCCAGCAGCAACGGGGGGTCCGAGACCCAGTACTTC.

Ten or more counts support this clonotype. The J gene is TRBJ2-2, the V gene TRBV12-3 or TRBV12-4; perhaps D is TRBD1 or TRBD2 (5 bases each). This CDR3 spans 13 amino acids. Deletions cut 6 bases from V and 4 bases from J, with 9 bases between. The CDR3 region has the DNA TGTGCCAGCAGCTTGAGGGGCACCGGGGAGCTGTTTTTT. Translation gives CASSLRGTGELFF.

Only a few counts were recorded for this clonotype. This chain's CDR3 is CASSLALLVLPETQYF. DNA for the CDR3: TGTGCCAGCAGCTTAGCGCTTCTAGTCCTCCCAGAGACCCAGTACTTC. The rearrangement uses TRBV7-8 and TRBJ2-5; D not resolved. This CDR3 region has 16 residues. The germline gives CDR1 SGHVS, CDR2 FQNEAQ. Trimming took 0 bases from V and 4 from J, leaving 15 bases between them.

The chain recombines TRBV19 with TRBJ2-5; D unresolved. Between the trimmed V and J ends, which lost 3 bases and 5 bases, there was a span of 7 bases. This CDR3 region has 12 residues. The germline gives CDR1 LNHDA, CDR2 SQIVND (reference sequence). CDR3 sequence reads: CASSISGETQYF. CDR3 bases: TGTGCCAGTAGTATCAGTGGGGAGACCCAGTACTTC.

This clonotype came up a few times. V and J are TRBV19 and TRBJ2-1; 11 nucleotides agree with TRBD2. V gave up 5 bases and J gave up 4 bases; unmatched junction bases: 1. The V gene's germline CDR1 is LNHDA and CDR2 SQIVND (reference sequence). The CDR3 consists of 14 residues. Here the CDR3 reads CASSPSGRYNEQFF. DNA for the CDR3: TGTGCCAGTAGTCCTAGCGGGAGGTACAATGAGCAGTTCTTC.